This paragraph covers one T cell receptor (beta chain) sequence. Its antigen is not known. The data derive from a study of T cell repertoires in cytomegalovirus infection. About the study: CMV infection and matching HLA type were both indicated by public TCR beta signatures. Broader study findings: What dominated the ex vivo response were HLA-C-restricted CMV-specific TCR beta clonotypes. Public TCR beta family frequency separated CMV-and-HLA carriers, including in an independent cohort.

Trimming removed 3 bases from V and 1 base from J, with 10 bases in between. Germline V gene data show CDR1 as MNHEY and CDR2 as SMNVEV (reference sequence). The length of the CDR3 is 15 residues. TCRdb recomputed calls from the reads with MiXCR, one row per CDR3 protein. The data contain some 940,000 distinct CDR3 sequences, approximately 31% of them singletons. The specimen comprised cultured CD8+ T cells from PBMCs, sampled from culture after CMV antigen stimulation. This TCR came from a human donor in good health (CMV status not recorded). Some clones in this sample may be carry-over from other donors' samples. The chain joins TRBV27 to TRBJ1-5; no clear D gene. CDR3 region: CASSFAQPSNQPQHF. The CDR3, as DNA: TGTGCCAGCAGTTTCGCACAGCCGAGCAATCAGCCCCAGCATTTT.